The 9 T cell receptor beta chains reported below all come from one sample, sequenced in a study of blood T cell repertoires in COVID-19. Only in-frame clones appear in the TCRdb table, and some are missing; sequencing was by immunoSEQ multiplex PCR. In the table there are a few hundred thousand clones, around three quarters of which are singletons. The material sequenced was peripheral blood. The receptors shown here come from a woman in her seventies with acute or convalescent COVID-19.

This clone showed up just a few times. The rearrangement joins TRBV2 to TRBJ1-6; weak D call: TRBD1 (5 bases). Germline CDR1 SNHLY, CDR2 FYNNEI. The CDR3 has 14 amino acids. V lost 2 bases to trimming and J lost 10 bases, with 12 bases between them. CDR3 nucleotides: TGTGCCAGCAGTGAAAGGCAGGGAAAATCACCCCTCCACTTT. This encodes CASSERQGKSPLHF.

This chain uses TRBV7-2 with TRBJ2-7; 12 nucleotides match TRBD1. The length of the CDR3 is 16 residues. Germline assignment: CDR1 SGHTA and CDR2 FQGNSA. V gave up 5 bases and J gave up 3 bases; unmatched junction bases: 8. The CDR3 is CASSPRGTGGFYEQYF. As DNA, the CDR3 is TGTGCCAGCAGCCCGCGCGGGACAGGGGGCTTCTACGAGCAGTACTTC.

Only one count was recorded for this clone. The V and J genes are TRBV9 and TRBJ2-6, with D perhaps TRBD1 (6 bases). Germline V lookup: CDR1 SGDLS, CDR2 YYNGEE. There are 17 residues in the CDR3. Trimming left V 0 bases short and J 0 bases short, with 10 bases between. CDR3 sequence reads: CASSVGQGNSGANVLTF. As DNA, the CDR3 is TGTGCCAGCAGCGTAGGGCAGGGGAACTCTGGGGCCAACGTCCTGACTTTC.

This chain connects TRBV11-2 to TRBJ1-6; no reliable D call. Per germline, CDR1 SGHAT and CDR2 FQNNGV. Trimming cost V 8 bases and J 9 bases, with 8 bases left between them. This CDR3 has 11 amino acids. This chain's CDR3 is CASGRGSPLHF. For the CDR3, the DNA is TGTGCCAGCGGTCGGGGTTCACCCCTCCACTTT. Supplemented by reference TRBV11-2 and TRBJ1-6, the full variable domain reads EAGVAQSPRYKIIEKRQSVAFWCNPISGHATLYWYQQILGQGPKLLIQFQNNGVVDDSQLPKDRFSAERLKGVDSTLKIQPAKLEDSAVYLCASGRGSPLHFGNGTRLTVT.

The rearrangement uses TRBV6-6 and TRBJ2-3; a weak D match, TRBD1 (7 bases). CDR3 size: 16 residues. Germline V CDR1 and CDR2: MNHNY, SVGAGI (reference sequence). The V end lost 2 bases, the J end lost 1 base, and 13 bases lay between the germline ends. As DNA, the CDR3 is TGTGCCAGCAGTTACCCGCAGGGGGGAGGCACAGATACGCAGTATTTT. Translation gives CASSYPQGGGTDTQYF.

The sample holds one count of this clone. The chain recombines TRBV9 with TRBJ2-3, with TRBD2 identical over 15 bases. Germline V gene sequence: CDR1 SGDLS, CDR2 YYNGEE. The CDR3 spans 17 residues. With V trimmed by 4 bases and J by 6 bases, 9 bases remained unmatched. The CDR3 spells CASSPPGLAGGWDTQYF. The CDR3 coding sequence is TGTGCCAGCAGCCCACCGGGACTAGCGGGGGGATGGGATACGCAGTATTTT.

The chain recombines TRBV11-1 with TRBJ2-6; D uncertain. V was clipped by 3 bases and J by 2 bases, with 8 bases between them. Germline lookup yields CDR1 SGHAT and CDR2 FQDESV (reference sequence). CDR3 length: 15 amino acids. The CDR3 spells CASSLRLPGANVLTF. In DNA form, the CDR3 reads TGTGCCAGCAGCTTGCGGCTCCCTGGGGCCAACGTCCTGACTTTC.

The genes are TRBV2 and TRBJ2-2, with 8 positions matching TRBD1. The CDR3 loop spans 17 amino acids. Germline CDR1 reads SNHLY; CDR2 reads FYNNEI. The CDR3 is CQQPKARGRSQTGELFF. The CDR3 DNA reads as TGTCAGCAGCCTAAGGCCAGGGGGCGATCTCAAACCGGGGAGCTGTTTTTT.

This clone was recorded at least ten times. The chain's CDR3 is CASSLGGPTDTQYF. The CDR3, as DNA: TGCGCCAGCAGCTTGGGGGGCCCCACAGATACGCAGTATTTT. The gene calls are TRBV5-1 and TRBJ2-3, with D possibly matching TRBD1 (5 bases). Deletions cut 0 bases from V and 2 bases from J, with 7 bases between. CDR1 and CDR2 (germline): SGHRS, YFSETQ. The CDR3 runs 14 residues.